This T cell receptor (beta chain) was observed in a study of identical twins. General study points: Carriage of fewer insertions was seen in abundant cord blood beta clonotypes, whereas memory repertoires showed none.

Germline V gene lookup returns CDR1 ENHRY and CDR2 SYGVKD. Trimming left V 6 bases short and J 0 bases short, with 12 bases between. This CDR3 contains 15 residues. This clonotype turned up a few times. Its antigen remains unidentified. The cDNA had a unique molecular identifier and a template-switch universal primer site. MiXCR was run by TCRdb on the 5' RACE reads, yielding one entry per CDR3 protein. Of 750,000 to 950,000 distinct CDR3 sequences listed, around 12% are singletons. These data also formed part of another study, on yellow fever vaccine responses in identical twins.

This rearrangement joins TRBV10-3 to TRBJ2-1; D may be TRBD2 (7 bases). The sample was PBMCs. The TCR comes from a woman aged 18-30 years in good health. The CDR3 sequence: CAIRDSGVSYNEQFF. CDR3 sequence (DNA): TGTGCCATCAGGGACAGCGGGGTCTCCTACAATGAGCAGTTCTTC.